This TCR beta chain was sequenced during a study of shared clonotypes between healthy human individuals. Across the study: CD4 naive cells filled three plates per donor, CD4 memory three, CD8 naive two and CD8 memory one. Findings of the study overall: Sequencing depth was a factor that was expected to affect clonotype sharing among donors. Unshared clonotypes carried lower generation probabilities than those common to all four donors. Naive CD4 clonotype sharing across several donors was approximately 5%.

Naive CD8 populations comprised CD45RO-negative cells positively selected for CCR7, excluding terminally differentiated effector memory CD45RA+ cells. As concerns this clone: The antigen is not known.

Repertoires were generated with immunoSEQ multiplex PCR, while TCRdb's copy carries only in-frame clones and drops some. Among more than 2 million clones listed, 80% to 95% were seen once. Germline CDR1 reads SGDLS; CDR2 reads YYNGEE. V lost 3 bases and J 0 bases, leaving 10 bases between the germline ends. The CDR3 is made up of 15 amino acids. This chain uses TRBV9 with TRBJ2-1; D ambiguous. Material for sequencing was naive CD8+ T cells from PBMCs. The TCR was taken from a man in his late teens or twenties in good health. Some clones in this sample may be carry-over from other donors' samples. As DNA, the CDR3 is TGTGCCAGCAGCGCACCGCTGAGCTCCTACAATGAGCAGTTCTTC. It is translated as CASSAPLSSYNEQFF.